This T cell receptor (beta chain) comes out of a study of blood T cell repertoires in COVID-19. The overall study: PBMCs, B-cell-depleted T cells, or T cells provided the cDNA or gDNA that made up the material.

Original methodology: Reference gene primer amplification gave nucleated cell count estimates. Data came from immunoSEQ multiplex PCR; TCRdb stores just in-frame clones and leaves some out. V and J calls and clone size are those listed in that table; D and trimming were worked out from the DNA. The sample consists of more than 150,000 clones, over 70% of them appearing once. Participants came from some 23 US areas, aged about 18 to 90 years. Cohorts were determined from participant-reported clinical history. Trimming took 0 bases from V and 10 from J; bases not matched to a gene: 10. Germline CDR1 and CDR2: MGHDK and SYGVNS. The CDR3 loop spans 15 amino acids.

The source of this sequence is a man in his sixties who had been exposed to COVID-19. V usage is TRBV25-1 and J usage is TRBJ1-1; 8 nucleotides match TRBD1. Sequencing was carried out using PBMCs or T cells enriched from blood (not recorded which). The CDR3 loop is CASSEYTQGGKAAFF. The CDR3 coding sequence is TGTGCCAGCAGTGAATATACACAGGGGGGAAAAGCAGCTTTCTTT.